These T cell receptor beta chains were read from a single sample in a study of cytomegalovirus exposure and HLA in healthy donors. The data were produced by immunoSEQ multiplex PCR, yet TCRdb's version contains in-frame clones alone and is incomplete. Of 150,000 to 200,000 clones listed, approximately 9.5% were seen once; the top ten hold less than 1.5%. The specimen was PBMCs. These receptors were obtained from a woman aged 25 to 39 in good health and CMV-seropositive. Each CDR3 is given with its conserved first and last residue. A D gene is named only where the DNA matches it firmly. Not every row has a clone size; where given, it reads once, few, many or a size class.

V gene,CDR3 length,D gene,clone size,J gene,CDR3 DNA,CDR3 protein
TRBV5-6,14,-,-,TRBJ2-7,TGTGCCAGCAGCTCAGGGGACCTCTATTACGAGCAGTACTTC,CASSSGDLYYEQYF
TRBV5-6,17,TRBD1,-,TRBJ1-4,TGTGCCAGCAGCTTTAGAGCTTCAGGGGGCTTGGGCGAAAAACTGTTTTTT,CASSFRASGGLGEKLFF
TRBV6-6,14,-,-,TRBJ2-1,TGTGCCAGCACCCAATCAAGCAGGGGCAATGAGCAGTTCTTC,CASTQSSRGNEQFF
TRBV7-8,15,TRBD1,-,TRBJ2-1,TGTGCCAGCGGGCGAGGGGGCGGGTCCTACAATGAGCAGTTCTTC,CASGRGGGSYNEQFF
TRBV7-9,13,TRBD1,-,TRBJ1-5,TGTGCCAGCAGTTCCCAGGGGGATCAGCCCCAGCATTTT,CASSSQGDQPQHF
TRBV5-1,14,TRBD2,few,TRBJ2-7,TGCGCCAGCAGCTTGACTAGCGGGACTTACGAGCAGTACTTC,CASSLTSGTYEQYF
TRBV6-5,16,-,few,TRBJ2-1,TGTGCCAGCAGTTACAGTCCCTTTAGAACTGACAATGAGCAGTTCTTC,CASSYSPFRTDNEQFF
TRBV7-9,13,-,-,TRBJ2-7,TGTGCCAGCATCACTGAGGGGGGGTACGAGCAGTACTTC,CASITEGGYEQYF
TRBV2,20,TRBD1,-,TRBJ1-4,TGTGCCAGCAGTTATACACCGGGACAGGGAACGGAGCTGGTGACTGAAAAACTGTTTTTT,CASSYTPGQGTELVTEKLFF
TRBV20-1,11,-,-,TRBJ2-7,TGCAGTTCCCCTAATAGCCGGGAGCAGTACTTC,CSSPNSREQYF
TRBV7-8,17,-,few,TRBJ1-1,TGTGCCAGCAGCTTAGCGGGGCGTATAGGGATGAACACTGAAGCTTTCTTT,CASSLAGRIGMNTEAFF
TRBV4-1,18,TRBD2,few,TRBJ2-1,TGCGCCAGCAGCCGAAAACCGGGACTAGCGGGAGAATTGGATGAGCAGTTCTTC,CASSRKPGLAGELDEQFF
TRBV7-2,18,TRBD1,-,TRBJ1-4,TGTGCCAGCAGTTCGGGACGGACCAGGGGGCGTAGTAATGAAAAACTGTTTTTT,CASSSGRTRGRSNEKLFF
TRBV5-5,15,TRBD1,few,TRBJ2-2,TGTGCCAGCAGCTTATCGGGACAGCCCACCGGGGAGCTGTTTTTT,CASSLSGQPTGELFF
TRBV5-5,15,TRBD1,-,TRBJ1-4,TGTGCCAGCAGCCTCTCGACAGGGGAACTCGAAAAACTGTTTTTT,CASSLSTGELEKLFF
TRBV9,15,TRBD1,few,TRBJ1-3,TGTGCCAGCAGCGTAGCCCCACAGGGGGGAAACACCATATATTTT,CASSVAPQGGNTIYF
TRBV10-1,15,TRBD1,-,TRBJ2-3,TGCGCCAGCAGTGAGTCTCAGGGGGACACAGATACGCAGTATTTT,CASSESQGDTDTQYF
TRBV4-1,16,TRBD1,-,TRBJ2-5,TGCGCCAGCAGCCAACGGGACAGGGTGAGATCGGAGACCCAGTACTTC,CASSQRDRVRSETQYF
TRBV5-5,16,TRBD2,few,TRBJ2-1,TGTGCCAGCAGCCCACGGGAGGGCGGCGGGGTCTCCCGAGAGTTCTTC,CASSPREGGGVSREFF
TRBV20-1,11,-,few,TRBJ1-1,TGCAGTGTTATGATCGGGGTCGAAGCTTTCTTT,CSVMIGVEAFF
TRBV25-1,15,TRBD2,-,TRBJ2-7,TGTGCCAGCAGATCCTCGGGGCTAGCGGCGTACGAGCAGTACTTC,CASRSSGLAAYEQYF
TRBV19,13,TRBD1,few,TRBJ2-7,TGTGCCAGTAGTGACAGGGGATCCTACGAGCAGTACTTC,CASSDRGSYEQYF
TRBV21-1,17,-,few,TRBJ1-5,TGTGCCAGCAGCAAAGACGGGAGGCAGGGGGCAGGTCAGCCCCAGCATTTT,CASSKDGRQGAGQPQHF
TRBV5-4,13,-,-,TRBJ1-5,TGTGCCAGCAGCTTGGGCGGCGAAGGGCCCCAGCATTTT,CASSLGGEGPQHF
TRBV6-1,15,-,few,TRBJ1-5,-,CASTWGTGSNQPQNF
TRBV25-1,12,-,-,TRBJ2-7,TGTGCCAGCAGTGAATATCTCTACGAGCAGTACTTC,CASSEYLYEQYF
TRBV12-5,19,TRBD1,-,TRBJ1-2,TGTGCTAGTGGTTTGGCTCGATTGGGGACAGGGGCAGTAAACTATGGCTACACCTTC,CASGLARLGTGAVNYGYTF
TRBV2,15,TRBD2,-,TRBJ2-7,TGTGCCAGCATCGGACTAGCGGGAGTGTCCTACGAGCAGTACTTC,CASIGLAGVSYEQYF
TRBV6-5,14,-,few,TRBJ2-7,TGTGCCAGCAGTACCCCGACAGGTAACGACGAGCAGTACTTC,CASSTPTGNDEQYF
TRBV5-1,15,TRBD1,-,TRBJ1-2,TGCGCCAGCAGCCCCCCAGGACAGGCCGCCAATGGCTACACCTTC,CASSPPGQAANGYTF
TRBV7-2,16,-,few,TRBJ2-1,TGTGCCAGCAGCTCATGGTCAGGGGGAGGATACAATGAGCAGTTCTTC,CASSSWSGGGYNEQFF
TRBV5-6,15,-,few,TRBJ2-5,TGTGCCAGCAGCTTGAGGGGTCGCTCACAAGAGACCCAGTACTTC,CASSLRGRSQETQYF
TRBV5-4,14,TRBD2,-,TRBJ2-7,TGTGCCAGCAGTTTTACGGGGACTAGCTCCTTACAGTACTTC,CASSFTGTSSLQYF
TRBV11-2,17,-,-,TRBJ2-2,TGTGCCAGCAGCTTCGCAGGCGGGACAGCGAACACCGGGGAGCTGTTTTTT,CASSFAGGTANTGELFF
TRBV30,15,TRBD1,few,TRBJ2-5,TGTGCCTGGAGCCCGGGGCGCAGGGGGCTGGAGACCCAGTACTTC,CAWSPGRRGLETQYF
TRBV25-1,14,-,-,TRBJ1-5,TGTGCTATCACAGTATCCCGTAGCAATCAGCCCCAGCATTTT,CAITVSRSNQPQHF
TRBV6-4,15,-,-,TRBJ2-2,TGTGCCAGCAGTGACTCGACAGGGAACACCGGGGAGCTGTTTTTT,CASSDSTGNTGELFF
TRBV5-1,15,TRBD2,-,TRBJ2-7,TGCGCCAGCAGCCCTACGAGCGGGAGCTTGGGCGAGCAGTACTTC,CASSPTSGSLGEQYF
TRBV30,13,-,-,TRBJ2-2,TGTGCCTGGTTGCGGATTGTTAGGGGGGAGCTGTTTTTT,CAWLRIVRGELFF
TRBV7-9,16,-,few,TRBJ2-2,TGTGCCAGCAGCTTATATCGGCAGGGTAGCACCGGGGAGCTGTTTTTT,CASSLYRQGSTGELFF
TRBV6-1,13,TRBD1,-,TRBJ2-3,TGTGCCAGCAGACGGCCAGGGGGAGATACGCAGTATTTT,CASRRPGGDTQYF
TRBV7-2,14,TRBD2,few,TRBJ2-1,TGTGCCAGCAGCTTTCGGGGGGGATACAATGAGCAGTTCTTC,CASSFRGGYNEQFF
TRBV2,11,-,-,TRBJ2-1,TGTGCCAGCAGCCTAGACAATGAGCAGTTCTTC,CASSLDNEQFF
TRBV9,15,-,-,TRBJ1-5,TGTGCCAGCAGCGCAGGGGACGGACGCAATCAGCCCCAGCATTTT,CASSAGDGRNQPQHF